The 25 T cell receptor beta chains listed next were all sequenced from one sample in a study of control samples from healthy donors and cancer patients. Some clones are missing from TCRdb's copy, which holds only in-frame ones; the method was immunoSEQ multiplex PCR. The sample consists of 48,000 or so clones, over 85% of them appearing once. What was sequenced was PBMCs. The receptors here all came from a woman in her fifties or sixties with head and neck cancer.

In this sample, this clone turned up once. The rearrangement links TRBV7-9 to TRBJ2-1, with D perhaps TRBD1 or TRBD2 (5 bases each). The germline V gene has CDR1 SEHNR and CDR2 FQNEAQ (reference sequence). Trimming removed 1 base at V and 8 bases at J, with 9 bases between. The length of the CDR3 is 13 residues. The CDR3 spells CASSLGGYYEQFF. Here the CDR3 DNA reads TGTGCCAGCAGCTTAGGGGGGTACTATGAGCAGTTCTTC.

The chain couples TRBV29-1 to TRBJ1-2; a weak D match, TRBD1 (5 bases). V was clipped by 6 bases and J by 4 bases, with 21 bases between them. Germline V lookup: CDR1 SQVTM, CDR2 ANQGSEA. This CDR3 comprises 15 residues. CDR3 amino acids: CSVRKGVRESYGYTF. The CDR3 nucleotides read TGCAGCGTCAGAAAGGGCGTCAGGGAAAGCTATGGCTACACCTTC.

In DNA form, the CDR3 reads TGCGCCAGCAGCTTAGGGGACAGCGGAGGTGTTCAGCCCCAGCATTTT. This encodes CASSLGDSGGVQPQHF. The chain couples TRBV5-1 to TRBJ1-5; the match to TRBD1 covers 7 bases. The V and J ends lost 2 bases and 6 bases, in that order; junction bases with no gene match: 11. Germline CDR1 and CDR2: SGHRS and YFSETQ. The CDR3 runs 16 residues.

V usage is TRBV7-9 and J usage is TRBJ1-2, with a weak D call TRBD1 (5 bases). The germline V gene has CDR1 SEHNR and CDR2 FQNEAQ (reference sequence). The CDR3 is 18 amino acids. Trimming removed 3 bases at V and 6 bases at J, with 26 bases between. The CDR3 reads CASSFQLFPTGPGDGYTF. The CDR3, as DNA: TGTGCCAGCAGCTTTCAATTGTTCCCCACGGGACCGGGAGATGGCTACACCTTC.

The chain is built from TRBV7-2 and TRBJ1-5; D not resolved. This CDR3 is 15 amino acids long. V was pared by 2 bases and J by 5 bases, with 13 bases between. Germline CDR1 is SGHTA and CDR2 is FQGNSA. DNA of the CDR3: TGTGCCAGCAGCTTAAGCGGGGAAGGGTATCAGCCCCAGCATTTT. Residues: CASSLSGEGYQPQHF.

This chain uses TRBV7-2 with TRBJ2-7; a weak D match, TRBD1 (6 bases). Trimming removed 6 bases from V and 1 base from J, with 22 bases in between. This CDR3 spans 17 amino acids. Germline CDR1 and CDR2: SGHTA and FQGNSA. CDR3: CASSFKPGAGDSYEQYF. In DNA, the CDR3 is TGTGCCAGCAGTTTCAAACCAGGGGCAGGGGATTCCTACGAGCAGTACTTC.

The genes are TRBV27 and TRBJ2-6; D not certain. The V end lost 5 bases, the J end lost 4 bases, and 9 bases lay between the germline ends. Germline CDR1 reads MNHEY; CDR2 reads SMNVEV (reference sequence). This CDR3 contains 14 residues. CDR3 residues: CASSPSTGANVLTF. The CDR3 DNA is TGTGCCAGCAGTCCATCAACCGGGGCCAACGTCCTGACTTTC.

The rearrangement uses TRBV9 and TRBJ1-3, with a possible D match to TRBD1 (6 bases). V lost 1 base to trimming and J lost 2 bases, with 13 bases between them. Germline V CDR1 and CDR2: SGDLS, YYNGEE. The CDR3 spans 16 residues. CDR3 nucleotides: TGTGCCAGCAGCGTAACAGGGTTAGGGCCTGGAAACACCATATATTTT. Translating gives CASSVTGLGPGNTIYF.

This sequence joins TRBV28 and TRBJ2-5, with 8 positions matching TRBD2. In germline, CDR1 is MDHEN, CDR2 SYDVKM. J lost 5 bases, V lost 2 bases, and 7 bases had no gene match. The CDR3 is 15 amino acids. This chain's CDR3 is CASSLTGGPRETQYF. The CDR3 DNA is TGTGCCAGCAGTTTAACGGGAGGGCCTCGTGAGACCCAGTACTTC.

The chain has TRBV7-2 and TRBJ2-3; tentatively, D is TRBD2 (7 bases). The CDR3 runs 15 residues. V was shortened by 0 bases and J by 4 bases, with 11 bases between the two germline ends. Germline CDR1 reads SGHTA; CDR2 reads FQGNSA. Written as DNA, the CDR3 is TGTGCCAGCAGCTTAGCGGGGGGGCAGGCAGATACGCAGTATTTT. Its protein product is CASSLAGGQADTQYF.

The chain joins TRBV18 to TRBJ2-7; 9 nucleotides agree with TRBD1. Unmatched junction bases numbered 5, after V lost 8 bases and J lost 3 bases. CDR3 length: 13 amino acids. Germline CDR1 reads KGHSH; CDR2 reads LQKENI. In nucleotides, the CDR3 is TGTGCCAGCCAGCCGGGACAGGGCTACGAGCAGTACTTC. This encodes CASQPGQGYEQYF.

V and J are TRBV30 and TRBJ2-7; 11 bases agree with TRBD2. J lost 3 bases, V lost 2 bases, and 12 bases had no gene match. Germline-derived CDR1 and CDR2 are GTSNPN and SVGIG (reference sequence). CDR3 length equals 17 residues. The CDR3 DNA is TGTGCCTGGAGTCCCCCCGGAGTAGCGGGAGGGTTCTACGAGCAGTACTTC. This gives the protein CAWSPPGVAGGFYEQYF.

Points on this clone: A read error may produce the germline difference seen at one junction end. Within the sample, other DNA sequences also encode this same CDR3. This chain links TRBV5-1 with TRBJ2-7, with unresolved D. CDR1 and CDR2 from the germline V gene are SGHRS and YFSETQ. The CDR3 has 14 amino acids. This chain's CDR3 is CASSLVSASYEQYF. CDR3 DNA: TGTGCCAGCAGCTTGGTGAGTGCCTCCTACGAGCAGTACTTC.

CDR3 sequence reads: CASSLGPPSEAFF. In nucleotides, the CDR3 is TGCGCCAGCAGCCTGGGACCGCCGAGCGAAGCTTTCTTT. The chain couples TRBV5-1 to TRBJ1-1; tentatively, D is TRBD1 (5 bases). CDR1 and CDR2 from the germline V gene are SGHRS and YFSETQ. V shed 4 bases and J shed 8 bases, with 15 bases lying between them. This CDR3 contains 13 residues.

This clone appeared a single time. The V gene is TRBV28, the J gene TRBJ1-5; D ambiguous. Germline CDR1 reads MDHEN; CDR2 reads SYDVKM. The CDR3 sequence is 17 residues long. V dropped 8 bases and J dropped 3 bases, with 23 bases sitting between them. In nucleotides, the CDR3 is TGTGCCAGCGGCGATGGGTGGGAGGGTTTGAACAATCAGCCCCAGCATTTT. It yields the protein CASGDGWEGLNNQPQHF.

This chain uses TRBV15 with TRBJ2-1; 8 bases map to TRBD1. The length of the CDR3 is 16 residues. The J segment lost 5 bases and the V segment lost 0 bases, leaving 6 bases of the junction unmatched. Germline V lookup: CDR1 LNHNV, CDR2 YYDKDF (reference sequence). CDR3 residues: CATSRELGQANNEQFF. The CDR3 nucleotides read TGTGCCACCAGCAGAGAACTGGGACAGGCTAACAATGAGCAGTTCTTC.

The V and J genes are TRBV7-2 and TRBJ1-2, with D possibly being TRBD1 (5 bases). V dropped 1 base and J dropped 6 bases, with 15 bases sitting between them. Germline-derived CDR1 and CDR2 are SGHTA and FQGNSA. There are 15 residues in the CDR3. The CDR3 DNA sequence: TGTGCCAGCAGCTTAGGGGGTGGGGCGCTGAATGGCTACACCTTC. Translated, it gives CASSLGGGALNGYTF. The variable domain in full, completed from reference TRBV7-2 and TRBJ1-2, reads GAGVSQSPSNKVTEKGKDVELRCDPISGHTALYWYRQSLGQGLEFLIYFQGNSAPDKSGLPSDRFSAERTGGSVSTLTIQRTQQEDSAVYLCASSLGGGALNGYTFGSGTRLTVV.

The sample holds one count of this clone. The rearrangement links TRBV6-5 to TRBJ1-1, with TRBD1 as a possible D gene (5 bases). The CDR3 has 15 amino acids. V was clipped by 2 bases and J by 1 base, with 11 bases between them. Germline-derived CDR1 and CDR2 are MNHEY and SVGAGI. CDR3 residues: CASSYRGRENTEAFF. CDR3 DNA sequence: TGTGCCAGCAGTTACCGGGGACGGGAGAACACTGAAGCTTTCTTT.

V usage is TRBV4-3 and J usage is TRBJ2-1, with D uncertain. Germline CDR1 reads LGHNA; CDR2 reads YSLEER. Trimming cost V 0 bases and J 4 bases, with 13 bases left between them. The CDR3 spans 16 residues. The DNA for the CDR3 is TGCGCCAGCAGCCAAGATCGGGCAGGACCTTACAATGAGCAGTTCTTC. This gives the protein CASSQDRAGPYNEQFF.

The chain is built from TRBV5-1 and TRBJ1-2; a possible D gene is TRBD1 (6 bases). Germline CDR1 SGHRS, CDR2 YFSETQ. The CDR3 loop spans 18 amino acids. Trimming shortened V by 4 bases and J by 3 bases, and 25 bases separated the two germline ends. For the CDR3, the DNA is TGCGCCAGCAGCACATACCCTAGGGGGGGCTACAGGGACTATGGCTACACCTTC. As protein: CASSTYPRGGYRDYGYTF.

Concerning this clone itself: At the DNA level, this CDR3 is encoded by other sequences in the same sample as well. The gene calls are TRBV14 and TRBJ2-5, with a weak D call TRBD1 (5 bases). Trimming took off 2 bases at V and 1 base at J, with 11 bases between the two ends. CDR1 and CDR2 from the germline V gene are SGHDN and FVKESK. The CDR3 runs to 15 residues. CDR3: CASSQSLQGQETQYF. The CDR3 nucleotides read TGTGCCAGCAGCCAATCCCTGCAGGGCCAAGAGACCCAGTACTTC.

J is TRBJ1-1 and V is TRBV6-1; D gene ambiguous. The length of the CDR3 is 13 residues. In germline, CDR1 is MNHNS, CDR2 SASEGT. Trimming stripped 3 bases from V and 8 bases from J, with 13 bases between. DNA of the CDR3: TGTGCCAGCAGTGATTTCCTATTCCACGAAGCTTTCTTT. Protein: CASSDFLFHEAFF.

The rearrangement joins TRBV3-1 (or the pseudogene TRBV3-2) to TRBJ2-5, with D perhaps matching TRBD1 (8 bases). V was pared by 5 bases and J by 2 bases, with 12 bases between. Germline V gene lookup returns CDR1 LGHDT and CDR2 YNNKEL (reference sequence). The CDR3 runs 14 residues. DNA of the CDR3: TGTGCCAGCAGCACAGGGGGGGTGCAAGAGACCCAGTACTTC. It specifies CASSTGGVQETQYF.

V is TRBV28 and J is TRBJ2-7, with TRBD2 identical over 9 bases. The CDR3 extends over 17 amino acids. Germline V gives CDR1 MDHEN, CDR2 SYDVKM. Trimming at V came to 2 bases and at J to 6 bases, leaving 14 bases not matched to a gene. CDR3 protein: CASSLGALLAGSGEQYF. DNA for the CDR3: TGTGCCAGCAGTTTAGGGGCCCTCCTAGCGGGGTCGGGCGAGCAGTACTTC. The full variable domain, completed using reference TRBV28 and TRBJ2-7, is DVKVTQSSRYLVKRTGEKVFLECVQDMDHENMFWYRQDPGLGLRLIYFSYDVKMKEKGDIPEGYSVSREKKERFSLILESASTNQTSMYLCASSLGALLAGSGEQYFGPGTRLTVT.

J is TRBJ1-2 and V is TRBV20-1, with 7 bases aligning to TRBD1. The germline CDR1 and CDR2 sequences are DFQATT and SNEGSKA (reference sequence). CDR3 length: 11 amino acids. The CDR3 loop is CSLGTDYGYTF. The CDR3 nucleotides read TGCAGCCTAGGGACAGACTATGGCTACACCTTC.